This T cell receptor (beta chain) was sequenced during a study of blood T cell repertoires in COVID-19. Looking at the study overall: The United States, Italy and Spain were the sources of the acute and convalescent COVID-19 samples. T cells, B-cell-depleted T cells, or PBMCs provided the cDNA or gDNA that served as material.

Libraries were prepared by immunoSEQ multiplex PCR; TCRdb keeps only in-frame clonotypes and omits some of them. This sample yields about 150,000 clones, of which roughly four fifths are seen a single time; around 10% belongs to the top ten. Germline V gives CDR1 DFQATT, CDR2 SNEGSKA (reference sequence). The CDR3 totals 11 residues. V dropped 1 base and J dropped 11 bases, with 11 bases sitting between them. The clonotype comes from a woman aged 60-70 years with COVID-19, enrolled during active disease. Sequencing used peripheral blood. This chain uses TRBV20-1 with TRBJ1-1; D not certain. CDR3 nucleotides: TGCAGTGCTAGAGCCTGGGGAGACGCTTTCTTT. Amino acids: CSARAWGDAFF.